A single sample gave rise to the 5 T cell receptor beta chains below, sequenced in a study of blood T cell repertoires in COVID-19 (dated by TCRdb to 2018 to 2021). Library creation used the immunoSEQ multiplex PCR assay. TCRdb mirrors the immuneACCESS table, restricted to in-frame sequences. Some clones are absent from its copies; in checked studies, under half trace to an unresolved V gene, and the reason for the others is unknown. In this sample the table shows about 160,000 clones, approximately 81% of which occur a single time. Less than 20% of the sample is in the top ten clones. Sequencing input: PBMCs or T cells enriched from blood (not recorded which). These receptors were taken from a man aged 60 to 75 who had recovered from COVID-19.

The rearrangement joins TRBV28 to TRBJ2-6; D unclear. This CDR3 spans 15 amino acids. Germline CDR1 and CDR2: MDHEN and SYDVKM. V dropped 1 base and J dropped 4 bases, with 8 bases sitting between them. The CDR3 DNA reads TGTGCCAGCAGTTTATCTCTTTCCGGGGCCAACGTCCTGACTTTC. This encodes CASSLSLSGANVLTF.

The rearrangement links TRBV6-6 to TRBJ2-7; TRBD1 is a possible D gene (6 bases). Germline values: CDR1 MNHNY, CDR2 SVGAGI (reference sequence). The CDR3 extends over 13 amino acids. The V and J ends lost 7 bases and 2 bases respectively, with 12 bases between them. Here the CDR3 reads CASKAQGTYEQYF. CDR3 bases: TGTGCCAGCAAAGCTCAGGGGACCTACGAGCAGTACTTC.

This sequence joins TRBV2 and TRBJ1-6; no firm D call. This CDR3 has 13 residues. Germline CDR1 reads SNHLY; CDR2 reads FYNNEI. V lost 7 bases, J lost 8 bases, and 12 bases lay in between. CDR3 nucleotides: TGTGCCAGCACGGGGTCGAGGGATTCACCCCTCCACTTT. It specifies CASTGSRDSPLHF.

The rearrangement joins TRBV6-5 to TRBJ1-1, with D possibly being TRBD1 (6 bases). The CDR3 consists of 15 residues. Trimming left V 2 bases short and J 5 bases short, with 15 bases between. Germline V gives CDR1 MNHEY, CDR2 SVGAGI. CDR3 nucleotides: TGTGCCAGCAGTTACGACAACAGGGAGGGGACTGAAGCTTTCTTT. Residues: CASSYDNREGTEAFF.

The V gene is TRBV7-3, the J gene TRBJ1-1; perhaps TRBD1 as D (5 bases). This CDR3 is 13 amino acids long. Germline CDR1 and CDR2: SGHTA and FQGTGA. Deletions cut 4 bases from V and 0 bases from J, with 6 bases between. The CDR3 bases are TGTGCCAGCAGCTCGGACATGAACACTGAAGCTTTCTTT. Its translation: CASSSDMNTEAFF.